These T cell receptor beta chains were read from a single sample in a study of cytomegalovirus exposure and HLA in healthy donors. TCRdb keeps only in-frame clones here, not all; method: immunoSEQ multiplex PCR. The sample lists roughly 180,000 clones, 60% to 80% occurring once. Sequencing was done on a sample of PBMCs. The receptors derive from a woman aged 50 to 60 in good health and CMV-seropositive. Both conserved end residues are part of each CDR3. Each record gives: V gene, CDR3 protein.

>TRBV7-2
CASSLWEDQYEQYF
>TRBV7-2
CASRPAGTNFEAFF
>TRBV6-1
CAIVGTGGYHGYTF
>TRBV6-1
CASRVALGNQPQHF
>TRBV5-1
CASSGRQGNGELFF
>TRBV6-1
CASSVRGGLTEAFF
>TRBV7-3
CASSLGASGLTDTQYF
>TRBV7-8
CASSPTRLAGETQYF
>TRBV5-4
CASSLKGQGVYGYTF
>TRBV6-5
CASSNWDTPYEQYF
>TRBV19
CASSNSGGAYEQFF
>TRBV13
CASSLRGLGNQPQHF
>TRBV7-8
CASSLGGLAWEVYEQYF
>TRBV7-7
CASSLGGQGINGYTF
>TRBV11-2
CASSLLKVAGRPFF
>TRBV27
CASSLGASGTQYF
>TRBV27
CASSGRTGPVSYEQYF
>TRBV9
CASSVGGHGQFF
>TRBV7-9
CASSLLLSGANVLTF
>TRBV6-5
CASSPHRGTEAFF
>TRBV27
CASSSTGPTGELFF
>TRBV27
CASSLSWGEYDTEAFF
>TRBV9
CASSSPGGASPLHF
>TRBV7-9
CASSSEFTGGYTF
>TRBV10-3
CAISPDRGNLYGYTF
>TRBV6-6
CASSFTGNTIYF
>TRBV13
CASSEARGRPNEKLFF
>TRBV13
CASSPRGTYNSPLHF
>TRBV7-7
CASSEGDEQYF
>TRBV13
CASSSHRDREFQYF
>TRBV29-1
CSAKLLGTGAITGELFF
>TRBV7-9
CASSLQGVTEAFF
>TRBV5-6
CASRRGGASMSKNIQYF
>TRBV6-1
CASSTGGTGNTIYF
>TRBV2
CASDMTGGRNEQFF
>TRBV4-1
CASSQEGGRETQYF
>TRBV9
CASSPTGGAGELFF
>TRBV5-5
CASSWDREKLFF
>TRBV9
CASSFSSGTYTEAFF
>TRBV7-9
CASSSQLAGAADTQYF
>TRBV9
CASSVEGQGSYEQYF
>TRBV4-1
CASSQDMGANQPQHF
>TRBV4-1
CASSQNVRAGTKRLTQYF
>TRBV5-5
CASSFTGSSTDTQYF
>TRBV2
CASRRQGGRYEQYF
>TRBV6-5
CASSVHGGDTEAFF
>TRBV7-9
CASSYDSTGNTIYF
>TRBV29-1
CSVERRGIMETQYF
>TRBV20-1
CSASPTGGYTF
>TRBV11-2
CASSLAFLGELFF
>TRBV28
CASRSAGTQIDTQYF
>TRBV4-2
CASSQVVRGGELFF
>TRBV4-1
CASSQRASGGTNTGELFF
>TRBV9
CASSSRTSGASGANVLTF
>TRBV7-9
CAINAETGKEKLFF